The 15 T cell receptor beta chains presented below share a single source sample, sequenced in a study of CD8+CD57+ T cells in acquired aplastic anemia. Genomic DNA provided the template from which TCR beta VDJ and CDR3 profiles were obtained. Using its own MiXCR run on the reads, TCRdb lists one record per CDR3 protein. Here the sample spans more than 15,000 distinct CDR3 sequences, approximately 38% being singletons. Findings of the study overall: Among patients, total CD4+ and CD8+ pools exceeded CD8+CD57+ cells in diversity.

The patients chosen for sequencing had shown expansion of CD8+CD57+ cells (detected by flow cytometry). Their target antigens are unknown. Sequenced: CD8+CD57+ T cells sorted from PBMCs. Documented subset: bead-enriched CD8+CD57+ effector memory T cells from SAA patients. The origin of the receptors is a human donor with aplastic anemia.

This clonotype was seen a few times. The V call is TRBV20-1, the J call TRBJ2-7, with D perhaps TRBD1 (6 bases). Trimming stripped 6 bases from V and 1 base from J, with 16 bases between. Germline CDR1 DFQATT, CDR2 SNEGSKA (reference sequence). This CDR3 has 14 residues. The CDR3 is CSATVRQESYEQYF. CDR3 sequence (DNA): TGCAGTGCGACCGTTCGACAGGAATCCTACGAGCAGTACTTC.

There are many counts of this clonotype. The V call is TRBV7-9, the J call TRBJ2-3; 12 nucleotides match TRBD2. J was trimmed by 3 bases and V by 5 bases; bases with no gene match: 3. This CDR3 has 15 residues. CDR1 is SEHNR and CDR2 is FQNEAQ in the germline V gene (reference sequence). The CDR3 sequence: CASSMTSGGTDTQYF. The CDR3 DNA follows: TGTGCCAGCAGCATGACTAGCGGGGGAACAGATACGCAGTATTTT.

CDR3 in DNA: TGTGCCAGCAGTGATCCATTACGTGGCTACACCTTC. Amino acids: CASSDPLRGYTF. This chain connects TRBV6-4 to TRBJ1-2; no firm D call. The germline CDR1 and CDR2 sequences are MRHNA and SNTAGT. Trimming shortened V by 3 bases and J by 7 bases, and 9 bases separated the two germline ends. The length of the CDR3 is 12 residues.

V gene TRBV29-1 combines with J gene TRBJ2-3; 9 bases are a match to TRBD2. Germline V gene lookup returns CDR1 SQVTM and CDR2 ANQGSEA. J gave up 6 bases and V 7 bases, and 2 bases lay outside the gene matches. The CDR3 runs 11 residues. The CDR3 loop is CSGGLADTQYF. CDR3 coding DNA: TGCAGCGGCGGACTAGCGGATACGCAGTATTTT.

The V gene is TRBV29-1, the J gene TRBJ2-7; the D gene is possibly TRBD2 (7 bases). There are 13 residues in the CDR3. Germline V gene lookup returns CDR1 SQVTM and CDR2 ANQGSEA. Deletions cut 0 bases from V and 7 bases from J, with 13 bases between. The CDR3: CSVEEEGGREQYF. CDR3 nucleotide sequence: TGCAGCGTTGAAGAGGAGGGGGGGAGAGAGCAGTACTTC.

This clonotype has at least ten counts. J is TRBJ2-7 and V is TRBV11-2; 11 nucleotides match TRBD1. There are 15 residues in the CDR3. Germline lookup yields CDR1 SGHAT and CDR2 FQNNGV. V shed 4 bases, J shed 3 bases, and the junction held 5 bases outside the gene matches. The DNA of the CDR3 is TGTGCCAGCAGCTCCGGGACAGGGGGTCTCTACGAGCAGTACTTC. Translation gives CASSSGTGGLYEQYF.

This clonotype was seen only a few times. This chain links TRBV10-3 with TRBJ2-5; TRBD2 matches at 7 bases. CDR1 is ENHRY, CDR2 SYGVKD, per germline. The trim removed 10 bases at V and 5 bases at J, leaving 7 bases unmatched. This CDR3 is 12 amino acids long. The CDR3 sequence: CATREARETQYF. In DNA, the CDR3 is TGTGCCACCCGGGAGGCGCGGGAGACCCAGTACTTC.

In its sample, this clonotype was seen a few times. The chain links TRBV2 to TRBJ2-7; 8 bases align to TRBD2. J lost 0 bases, V lost 7 bases, and 14 bases had no gene match. Germline lookup yields CDR1 SNHLY and CDR2 FYNNEI. This CDR3 has 17 amino acids. The CDR3 loop reads CASKISPLAASSYEQYF. The CDR3 DNA sequence: TGTGCCAGCAAAATCTCTCCACTAGCGGCAAGCTCCTACGAGCAGTACTTC.

There are a few counts of this clonotype. The chain couples TRBV10-1 to TRBJ2-5; D is uncertain. This CDR3 is 13 amino acids long. Germline lookup yields CDR1 WNHNN and CDR2 SYGVQD (reference sequence). V was clipped by 6 bases and J by 2 bases, with 10 bases between them. As DNA, the CDR3 is TGCGCCAGCAGCAGGACGGAGCAAGAGACCCAGTACTTC. It yields the protein CASSRTEQETQYF.

The chain employs TRBV20-1 and TRBJ2-7; 8 bases are shared with TRBD1. Germline CDR1 and CDR2: DFQATT and SNEGSKA (reference sequence). The CDR3 is made up of 16 amino acids. V gave up 3 bases and J gave up 0 bases; unmatched junction bases: 10. In DNA form, the CDR3 reads TGCAGTGCTAGGGACGCCGGGACAGGCCTCTCCTACGAGCAGTACTTC. This encodes CSARDAGTGLSYEQYF.

The V call is TRBV14, the J call TRBJ2-1; 7 bases match TRBD2. The germline gives CDR1 SGHDN, CDR2 FVKESK. This CDR3 is 15 amino acids long. The V and J ends lost 1 base and 8 bases, in that order; junction bases with no gene match: 8. The CDR3 sequence: CASSQAAGFNDEQFF. The CDR3 DNA sequence: TGTGCCAGCAGCCAAGCAGCGGGATTTAACGATGAGCAGTTCTTC.

Ten or more counts support this clonotype. V gene TRBV19 combines with J gene TRBJ2-7; D may be TRBD2 (5 bases). Germline V gene lookup returns CDR1 LNHDA and CDR2 SQIVND (reference sequence). Between the trimmed V and J ends, which lost 5 bases and 1 base, there was a span of 9 bases. The length of the CDR3 is 13 residues. CDR3 sequence reads: CASSAGQSYEQYF. The DNA for the CDR3 is TGTGCCAGTAGTGCGGGCCAGTCCTACGAGCAGTACTTC.

The chain carries TRBV5-6 and TRBJ2-1; D uncertain. The germline V gene encodes CDR1 SGHDT and CDR2 YYEEEE. The CDR3 has 16 residues. V was pared by 0 bases and J by 2 bases, with 12 bases between. The CDR3 DNA sequence: TGTGCCAGCAGCTTGGTCTTCCCGGGCCCCTACAATGAGCAGTTCTTC. Translation gives CASSLVFPGPYNEQFF.

The J gene is TRBJ1-2, the V gene TRBV12-3 or TRBV12-4; D uncertain. The CDR3 length is 13 residues. V dropped 2 bases and J dropped 5 bases, with 9 bases sitting between them. CDR3 loop: CASSLWASYGYTF. The CDR3 region has the DNA TGTGCCAGCAGTTTATGGGCCTCGTATGGCTACACCTTC.

This clonotype was counted between two and nine times. The V and J genes are TRBV10-3 and TRBJ2-1, with TRBD1 matching 10 bases. CDR3 length equals 14 residues. J lost 6 bases, V lost 2 bases, and 1 base had no gene match. Germline CDR1 and CDR2: ENHRY and SYGVKD. The CDR3 region is CAISERTGGNEQFF. DNA for the CDR3: TGTGCCATCAGTGAGAGGACAGGGGGCAATGAGCAGTTCTTC.